One sample yielded the 11 T cell receptor beta chains listed below, sequenced in a study of OX40 agonist ivuxolimab in advanced cancers. The repertoire was sequenced with immunoSEQ multiplex PCR; TCRdb's copy has only in-frame clones and lacks some. The repertoire holds tens of thousands of clones, 83% seen once, with approximately 3.1% in the top ten. The specimen was CD4+ or CD8+ T cells sorted from blood, collected in a trial of the OX40 agonist ivuxolimab. The receptors here all came from an adult with an advanced solid tumor such as melanoma, head and neck, liver or kidney cancer.

The chain joins TRBV5-1 to TRBJ1-4; no definite D call. The CDR3 length is 17 residues. Trimming removed 3 bases at V and 0 bases at J, with 15 bases between. Germline V gives CDR1 SGHRS, CDR2 YFSETQ. The CDR3 here is CASSSPPSVTTNEKLFF. CDR3 bases: TGCGCCAGCAGCTCACCTCCCTCGGTCACAACTAATGAAAAACTGTTTTTT.

This clone is a singleton in its sample. V gene TRBV6-1 combines with J gene TRBJ2-7; 7 nucleotides line up with TRBD1. Trimming took 5 bases from V and 3 from J; bases not matched to a gene: 7. The germline CDR1 and CDR2 sequences are MNHNS and SASEGT. This CDR3 is built from 14 residues. The CDR3 protein is CASSRGQANYEQYF. The CDR3 region has the DNA TGTGCCAGCAGTCGCGGACAGGCCAACTACGAGCAGTACTTC.

This clone has a handful of counts. V and J are TRBV6-5 and TRBJ1-4; 9 nucleotides match TRBD1. The length of the CDR3 is 13 residues. V was pared by 10 bases and J by 5 bases, with 5 bases of the junction left unmatched. CDR1 and CDR2 from the germline V gene are MNHEY and SVGAGI. CDR3 in amino acids: CATMTGGNEKLFF. The CDR3 DNA sequence: TGTGCCACCATGACAGGGGGAAATGAAAAACTGTTTTTT.

The V gene is TRBV2, the J gene TRBJ2-1; D gene ambiguous. CDR1 SNHLY and CDR2 FYNNEI come from the germline V gene. Between the trimmed V and J ends, which lost 8 bases and 0 bases, there was a span of 14 bases. There are 15 residues in the CDR3. The CDR3 DNA reads as TGTGCCAGCGGCGGCGGACCGAACTCCTACAATGAGCAGTTCTTC. Translation: CASGGGPNSYNEQFF.

This clone was observed a handful of times. J is TRBJ1-4 and V is TRBV14; no firm D call. Deletions cut 1 base from V and 11 bases from J, with 5 bases between. Looked up from germline, CDR1 is SGHDN and CDR2 is FVKESK. The CDR3 is 11 residues long. This CDR3 is CASSQAGKLFF. CDR3 nucleotides: TGTGCCAGCAGCCAAGCCGGGAAACTGTTTTTT.

V usage is TRBV4-1 and J usage is TRBJ1-2; D is possibly TRBD1 (5 bases). The CDR3 runs 14 residues. Germline values: CDR1 MGHRA, CDR2 YSYEKL. V lost 6 bases, J lost 7 bases, and 18 bases lay in between. The CDR3 DNA reads TGCGCCAGCAGTACGGGACTGCGAACAAGTGGCTACACCTTC. Translating it yields CASSTGLRTSGYTF.

This chain joins TRBV11-2 and TRBJ2-1, with 8 bases aligning to TRBD1. The V segment lost 10 bases and the J segment 4 bases; nucleotides outside the gene matches: 9. The CDR3 totals 14 residues. The germline V gene encodes CDR1 SGHAT and CDR2 FQNNGV. The CDR3 sequence is CATATQGVYNEQFF. CDR3 bases: TGTGCCACCGCGACACAGGGGGTTTACAATGAGCAGTTCTTC.

The J gene is TRBJ1-6, the V gene TRBV4-1, with a possible D match to TRBD1 (5 bases). The length of the CDR3 is 15 residues. The V gene's germline CDR1 is MGHRA and CDR2 YSYEKL. Trimming pared 0 bases from V and 7 bases from J, leaving 10 bases between. For the CDR3, the DNA is TGCGCCAGCAGCCAAGATCTGGGGGGAAATTCACCCCTCCACTTT. This translates into CASSQDLGGNSPLHF.

This rearrangement joins TRBV19 to TRBJ2-5; the match to TRBD2 covers 11 bases. V dropped 3 bases and J dropped 4; count of bases not matched to a gene: 4. This CDR3 region has 15 residues. The germline V gene has CDR1 LNHDA and CDR2 SQIVND (reference sequence). CDR3 sequence reads: CASSMTSGIGETQYF. CDR3 coding DNA: TGTGCCAGTAGTATGACTAGCGGGATAGGAGAGACCCAGTACTTC.

CDR3 loop: CASSTGQGFYEQYF. CDR3 bases: TGTGCCAGCAGTACGGGACAGGGGTTTTACGAGCAGTACTTC. The rearrangement uses TRBV28 and TRBJ2-7; 10 nucleotides line up with TRBD1. Germline CDR1 is MDHEN and CDR2 is SYDVKM. V lost 5 bases to trimming and J lost 4 bases; unmatched junction nucleotides: 5. The CDR3 has 14 amino acids.

This chain connects TRBV7-9 to TRBJ2-1; D is unclear. This CDR3 comprises 16 residues. Trimming removed 2 bases from V and 1 base from J, with 12 bases in between. Per germline, CDR1 SEHNR and CDR2 FQNEAQ (reference sequence). In DNA form, the CDR3 reads TGTGCCAGCAGCTTAAATATTTGGGGATCCTACAATGAGCAGTTCTTC. Protein: CASSLNIWGSYNEQFF.